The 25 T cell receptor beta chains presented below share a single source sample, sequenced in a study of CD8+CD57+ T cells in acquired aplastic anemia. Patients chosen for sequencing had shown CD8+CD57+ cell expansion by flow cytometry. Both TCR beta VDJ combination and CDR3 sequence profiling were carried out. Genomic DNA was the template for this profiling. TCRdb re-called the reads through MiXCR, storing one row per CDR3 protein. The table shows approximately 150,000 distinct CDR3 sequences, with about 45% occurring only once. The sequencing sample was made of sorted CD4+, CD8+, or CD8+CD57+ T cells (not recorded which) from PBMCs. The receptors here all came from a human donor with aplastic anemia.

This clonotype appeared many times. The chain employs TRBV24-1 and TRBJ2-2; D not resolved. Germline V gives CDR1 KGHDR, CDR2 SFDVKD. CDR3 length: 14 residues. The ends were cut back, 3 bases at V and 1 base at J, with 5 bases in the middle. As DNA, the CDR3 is TGTGCCACCAGTGATCCTAGGAACACCGGGGAGCTGTTTTTT. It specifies CATSDPRNTGELFF.

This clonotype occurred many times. CDR3 sequence: CASSEGDVRYEQYF. In nucleotides, the CDR3 is TGTGCCAGCAGTGAAGGGGATGTTAGATACGAGCAGTACTTC. This rearrangement joins TRBV2 to TRBJ2-7; D is uncertain. With 1 base removed from V and 4 bases from J, the gap between germline ends came to 11 bases. CDR1 and CDR2 from the germline V gene are SNHLY and FYNNEI. The CDR3 runs 14 residues. Filled out from reference TRBV2 and TRBJ2-7, the complete variable domain reads EPEVTQTPSHQVTQMGQEVILRCVPISNHLYFYWYRQILGQKVEFLVSFYNNEISEKSEIFDDQFSVERPDGSNFTLKIRSTKLEDSAMYFCASSEGDVRYEQYFGPGTRLTVT.

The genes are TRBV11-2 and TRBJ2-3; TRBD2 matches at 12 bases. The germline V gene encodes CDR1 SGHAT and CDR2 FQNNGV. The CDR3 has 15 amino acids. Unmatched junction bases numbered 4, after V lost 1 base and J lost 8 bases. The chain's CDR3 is CASSLVSSGRGTQYF. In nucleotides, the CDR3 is TGTGCCAGCAGCTTAGTGTCTAGCGGGAGGGGTACGCAGTATTTT.

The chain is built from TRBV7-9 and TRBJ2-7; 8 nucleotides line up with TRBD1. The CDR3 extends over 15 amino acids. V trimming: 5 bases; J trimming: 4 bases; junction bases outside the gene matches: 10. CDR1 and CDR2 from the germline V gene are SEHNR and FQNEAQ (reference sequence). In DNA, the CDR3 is TGTGCCAGCAGCCCGTCCGACAGGGGCCGTTACGAGCAGTACTTC. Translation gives CASSPSDRGRYEQYF.

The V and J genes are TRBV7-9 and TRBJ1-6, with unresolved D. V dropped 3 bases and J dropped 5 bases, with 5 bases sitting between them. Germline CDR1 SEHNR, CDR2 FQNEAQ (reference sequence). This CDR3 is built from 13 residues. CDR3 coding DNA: TGTGCCAGCAGCTTGGACCATAATTCACCCCTCCACTTT. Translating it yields CASSLDHNSPLHF.

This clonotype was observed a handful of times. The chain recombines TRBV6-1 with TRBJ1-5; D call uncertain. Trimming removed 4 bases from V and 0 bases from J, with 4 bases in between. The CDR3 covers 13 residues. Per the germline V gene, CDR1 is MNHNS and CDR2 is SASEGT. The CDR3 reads CASSADSNQPQHF. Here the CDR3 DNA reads TGTGCCAGCAGTGCCGATAGCAATCAGCCCCAGCATTTT.

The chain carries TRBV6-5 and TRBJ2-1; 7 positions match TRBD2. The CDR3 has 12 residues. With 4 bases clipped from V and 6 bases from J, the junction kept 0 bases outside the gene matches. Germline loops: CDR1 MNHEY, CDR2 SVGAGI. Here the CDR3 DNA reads TGTGCCAGCAGTTGGGGGGGCAATGAGCAGTTCTTC. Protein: CASSWGGNEQFF.

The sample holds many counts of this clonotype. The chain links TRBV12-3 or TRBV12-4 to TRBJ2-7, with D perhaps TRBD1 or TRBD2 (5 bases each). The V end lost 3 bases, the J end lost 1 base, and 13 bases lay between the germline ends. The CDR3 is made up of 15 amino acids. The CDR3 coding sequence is TGTGCCAGCAGTTTTGAGGGGTTAAGATCCTACGAGCAGTACTTC. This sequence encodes CASSFEGLRSYEQYF.

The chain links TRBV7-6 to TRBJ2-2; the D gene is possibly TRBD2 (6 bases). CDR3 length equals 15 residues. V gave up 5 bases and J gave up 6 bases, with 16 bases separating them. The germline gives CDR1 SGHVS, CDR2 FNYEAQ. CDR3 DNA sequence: TGTGCCAGCAGCCCCGGCAGGTCGGGGGCCGGGGAGCTGTTTTTT. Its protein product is CASSPGRSGAGELFF.

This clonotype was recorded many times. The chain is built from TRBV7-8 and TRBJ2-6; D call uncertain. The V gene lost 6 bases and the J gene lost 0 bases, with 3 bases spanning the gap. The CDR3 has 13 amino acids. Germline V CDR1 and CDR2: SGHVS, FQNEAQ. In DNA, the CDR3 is TGTGCCAGCAGGAGCTCTGGGGCCAACGTCCTGACTTTC. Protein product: CASRSSGANVLTF.

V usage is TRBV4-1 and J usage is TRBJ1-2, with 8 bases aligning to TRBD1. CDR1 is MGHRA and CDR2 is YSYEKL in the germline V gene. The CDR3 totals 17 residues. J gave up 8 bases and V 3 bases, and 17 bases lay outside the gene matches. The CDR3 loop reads CASSHDVGQGAVGGYTF. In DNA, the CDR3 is TGCGCCAGCAGCCATGATGTAGGACAGGGAGCAGTGGGAGGCTACACCTTC.

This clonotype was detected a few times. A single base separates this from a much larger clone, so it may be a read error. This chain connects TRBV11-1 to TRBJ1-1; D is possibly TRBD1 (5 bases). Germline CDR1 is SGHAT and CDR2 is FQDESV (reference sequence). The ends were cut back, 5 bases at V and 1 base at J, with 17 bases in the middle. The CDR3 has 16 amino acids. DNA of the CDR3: TGTGCCAGCAGCGTTCTGGGCAGGGCAGGGAACACTGAAGCTTTCTTT. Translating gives CASSVLGRAGNTEAFF. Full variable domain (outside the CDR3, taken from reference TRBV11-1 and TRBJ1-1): EAEVAQSPRYKITEKSQAVAFWCDPISGHATLYWYRQILGQGPELLVQFQDESVVDDSQLPKDRFSAERLKGVDSTLKIQPAELGDSAMYLCASSVLGRAGNTEAFFGQGTRLTVV.

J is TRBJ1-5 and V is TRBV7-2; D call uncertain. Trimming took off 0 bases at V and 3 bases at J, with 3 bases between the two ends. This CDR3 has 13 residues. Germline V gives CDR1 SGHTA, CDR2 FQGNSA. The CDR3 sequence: CASSLATNQPQHF. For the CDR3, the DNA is TGTGCCAGCAGCTTAGCCACCAATCAGCCCCAGCATTTT.

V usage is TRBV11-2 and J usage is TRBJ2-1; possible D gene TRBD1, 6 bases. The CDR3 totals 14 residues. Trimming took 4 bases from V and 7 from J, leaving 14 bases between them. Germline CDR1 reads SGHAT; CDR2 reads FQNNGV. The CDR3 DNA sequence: TGTGCCAGCAGCTCCGACAGGTACGGTAATGAGCAGTTCTTC. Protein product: CASSSDRYGNEQFF.

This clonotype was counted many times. Here the CDR3 reads CASSMRGQGRSTEAFF. The CDR3 DNA reads as TGTGCCAGTAGTATGAGGGGACAGGGAAGGTCCACTGAAGCTTTCTTT. The genes are TRBV19 and TRBJ1-1; 9 bases align to TRBD1. The ends lost 3 bases at V and 4 bases at J; junction bases unmatched: 9. Germline V gene sequence: CDR1 LNHDA, CDR2 SQIVND (reference sequence). The CDR3 covers 16 residues.

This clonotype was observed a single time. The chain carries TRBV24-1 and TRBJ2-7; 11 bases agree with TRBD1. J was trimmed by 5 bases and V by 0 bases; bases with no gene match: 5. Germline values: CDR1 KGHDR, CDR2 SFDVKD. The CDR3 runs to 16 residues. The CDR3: CATSDLGQGARDEQYF. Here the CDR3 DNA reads TGTGCCACCAGTGATTTGGGACAGGGGGCACGGGACGAGCAGTACTTC.

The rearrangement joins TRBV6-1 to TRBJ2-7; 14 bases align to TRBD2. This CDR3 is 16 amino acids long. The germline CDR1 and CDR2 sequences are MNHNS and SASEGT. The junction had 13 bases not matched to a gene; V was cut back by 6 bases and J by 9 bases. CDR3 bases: TGTGCCAGCAGGTTCGGCACCGGGACTAGCGGGGGACGGCAGTACTTC. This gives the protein CASRFGTGTSGGRQYF.

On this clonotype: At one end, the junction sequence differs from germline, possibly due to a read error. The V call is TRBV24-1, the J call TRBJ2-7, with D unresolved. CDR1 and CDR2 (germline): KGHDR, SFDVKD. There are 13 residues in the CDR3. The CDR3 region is CASSLQASYEQYF. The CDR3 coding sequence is TGTGCCAGCAGTCTCCAGGCTAGCTACGAGCAGTACTTC.

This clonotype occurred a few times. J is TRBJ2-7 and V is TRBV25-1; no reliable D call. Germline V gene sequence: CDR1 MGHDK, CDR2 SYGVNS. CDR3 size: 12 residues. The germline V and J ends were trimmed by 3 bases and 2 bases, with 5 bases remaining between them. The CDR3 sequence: CASSDKPYEQYF. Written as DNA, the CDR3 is TGTGCCAGCAGTGACAAGCCCTACGAGCAGTACTTC.

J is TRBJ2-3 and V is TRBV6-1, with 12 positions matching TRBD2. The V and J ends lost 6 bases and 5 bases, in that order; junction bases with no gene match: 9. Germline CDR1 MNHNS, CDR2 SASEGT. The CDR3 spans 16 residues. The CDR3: CASSPGLAGRVDTQYF. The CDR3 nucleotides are TGTGCCAGCAGCCCCGGACTAGCGGGAAGGGTAGATACGCAGTATTTT.

The CDR3 region is CASSRTSGGGIDTQYF. In DNA, the CDR3 is TGTGCCAGCAGCCGGACTAGCGGGGGGGGAATAGATACGCAGTATTTT. The chain recombines TRBV3-1 with TRBJ2-3; TRBD2 matches at 15 bases. The V gene end was trimmed by 4 bases and the J gene end by 5 bases; junction bases not matched to a gene: 4. This CDR3 spans 16 amino acids. Germline V gives CDR1 LGHDT, CDR2 YNNKEL (reference sequence).

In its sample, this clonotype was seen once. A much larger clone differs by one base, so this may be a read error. CDR3 loop: CASGQGDRKNSPLHF. CDR3 in DNA: TGTGCCAGCGGCCAGGGAGACAGGAAAAATTCACCCCTCCACTTT. The chain has TRBV3-1 and TRBJ1-6; TRBD1 is a possible D gene (6 bases). Germline loops: CDR1 LGHDT, CDR2 YNNKEL (reference sequence). The CDR3 extends over 15 amino acids.

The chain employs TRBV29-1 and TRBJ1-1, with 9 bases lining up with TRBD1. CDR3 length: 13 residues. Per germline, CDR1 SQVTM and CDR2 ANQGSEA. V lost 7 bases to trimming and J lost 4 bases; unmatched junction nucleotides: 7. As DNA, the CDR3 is TGCAGCGGCACACAGGGGGCCAGCACTGAAGCTTTCTTT. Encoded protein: CSGTQGASTEAFF.

The CDR3 is CASSFTGVDEQFF. Here the CDR3 DNA reads TGTGCCAGCAGCTTTACAGGGGTCGATGAGCAGTTCTTC. The V and J genes are TRBV5-6 and TRBJ2-1; 7 positions match TRBD1. CDR3 length: 13 amino acids. Germline trimming cut 2 bases from V and 8 bases from J; bases unmatched to any gene: 4. Germline V lookup: CDR1 SGHDT, CDR2 YYEEEE.

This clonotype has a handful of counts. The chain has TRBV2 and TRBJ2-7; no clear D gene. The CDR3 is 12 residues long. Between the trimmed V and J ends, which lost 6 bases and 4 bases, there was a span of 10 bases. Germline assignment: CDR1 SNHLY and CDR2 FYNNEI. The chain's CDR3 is CASRGTGYEQYF. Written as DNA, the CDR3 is TGTGCCAGCAGAGGTACTGGTTACGAGCAGTACTTC.